This TCR beta chain originates from a study of T cells in localized non-small cell lung cancer. Sequencing used immunoSEQ multiplex PCR; TCRdb keeps in-frame clones, though not all of them. The sample records around 50,000 clones, about nine tenths being singletons. This CDR3 is built from 12 residues. V dropped 5 bases and J dropped 7 bases, with 6 bases sitting between them. CDR1 and CDR2 (germline): LGHNA, YSLEER. This TCR came from a woman aged 40 to 75 with stage I lung adenocarcinoma. The sample was peripheral blood, taken before any cancer treatment. The genes are TRBV4-3 and TRBJ1-6; D unresolved. CDR3 loop: CASSLGNSPLHF. In DNA, the CDR3 is TGCGCCAGCAGCTTGGGGAATTCACCCCTCCACTTT.